The 15 T cell receptor beta chains given below trace back to one sample, sequenced in a study of B cell selection in AIRE deficiency. Sorted regulatory T cells were CD4-positive, CD25-high and CD127-low or negative. This table comes from immunoSEQ multiplex PCR, and its TCRdb copy is limited to in-frame clones, with some not included. The sample lists some 3,000 clones, around 78% occurring once. Specimen: Tregs sorted from PBMCs. The source is a human donor with AIRE deficiency.

This chain connects TRBV2 to TRBJ1-2; possible D gene TRBD1, 5 bases. Looked up from germline, CDR1 is SNHLY and CDR2 is FYNNEI. V lost 2 bases, J lost 0 bases, and 7 bases lay in between. The CDR3 loop spans 14 amino acids. CDR3 coding DNA: TGTGCCAGCAGTGAACACAGGACTAACTATGGCTACACCTTC. Protein sequence: CASSEHRTNYGYTF.

The rearrangement joins TRBV30 to TRBJ1-2, with D unclear. The CDR3 spans 13 residues. Trimming took 4 bases from V and 4 from J, leaving 13 bases between them. CDR1 is GTSNPN, CDR2 SVGIG, per germline (reference sequence). CDR3 nucleotide sequence: TGTGCCTGGAAGGCAGCGGGTGTCTATGGCTACACCTTC. It codes for CAWKAAGVYGYTF.

The V and J genes are TRBV7-2 and TRBJ2-5; tentative D call: TRBD1 (6 bases). This CDR3 is 12 amino acids long. V lost 3 bases and J lost 5, with 7 bases in between. Per germline, CDR1 SGHTA and CDR2 FQGNSA. The CDR3 reads CASSFDRETQYF. CDR3 sequence (DNA): TGTGCCAGCAGCTTTGACAGGGAGACCCAGTACTTC.

The chain couples TRBV6-5 to TRBJ2-2; 7 positions agree with TRBD2. The ends lost 8 bases at V and 3 bases at J; junction bases unmatched: 9. There are 15 residues in the CDR3. Per the germline V gene, CDR1 is MNHEY and CDR2 is SVGAGI. The DNA of the CDR3 is TGTGCCAGCGGGTCCGGGACTATGGACACCGGGGAGCTGTTTTTT. Its protein is CASGSGTMDTGELFF.

This rearrangement joins TRBV7-6 to TRBJ2-7, with 7 bases aligning to TRBD1. V shed 5 bases, J shed 7 bases, and the junction held 23 bases outside the gene matches. CDR3 length equals 18 residues. CDR1 and CDR2 (germline): SGHVS, FNYEAQ. The CDR3 DNA follows: TGTGCCAGCAGCCCCCCCCTAGGGGACAGCAAGTCCCCAGGGGAGCAGTACTTC. Its translation: CASSPPLGDSKSPGEQYF.

This clone came up a few times. A junction boundary mismatches the germline segment, possibly from a read error. The gene calls are TRBV7-7 and TRBJ2-7, with 8 nucleotides matching TRBD2. Germline V gene lookup returns CDR1 SSHAT and CDR2 FNYEAQ (reference sequence). The CDR3 is 13 amino acids. Written as DNA, the CDR3 is TGTGCTAGCAGCTTAGCGGGGACTTACGAGCAGTACTTC. The encoded protein is CASSLAGTYEQYF.

The V call is TRBV28, the J call TRBJ1-1; 8 nucleotides align to TRBD1. The CDR3 has 15 amino acids. CDR1 and CDR2 from the germline V gene are MDHEN and SYDVKM. V was pared by 4 bases and J by 1 base, with 5 bases of the junction left unmatched. In nucleotides, the CDR3 is TGTGCCAGCAGTTCCTACGACAGGGGGAACACTGAAGCTTTCTTT. Protein product: CASSSYDRGNTEAFF.

The chain recombines TRBV4-3 with TRBJ2-6; D may be TRBD1 (5 bases). The V end was cut by 0 bases, the J end by 2 bases, with 14 bases between. The V gene's germline CDR1 is LGHNA and CDR2 YSLEER. The CDR3 spans 18 residues. The CDR3 here is CASSQDGRRATGANVLTF. The CDR3 DNA sequence: TGCGCCAGCAGCCAAGATGGCCGCAGGGCAACTGGGGCCAACGTCCTGACTTTC.

V gene TRBV7-2 combines with J gene TRBJ2-5; the D gene is possibly TRBD1 (6 bases). Trimming pared 2 bases from V and 5 bases from J, leaving 12 bases between. Per the germline V gene, CDR1 is SGHTA and CDR2 is FQGNSA. This CDR3 is 14 amino acids long. The CDR3, as DNA: TGTGCCAGCAGCTTATGGCAGGGGCGGGAGACCCAGTACTTC. Its protein product is CASSLWQGRETQYF.

The CDR3 nucleotides read TGTGCCAGCAGCCTGGGGGGGAGAGAGACCCAGTACTTC. Amino acids: CASSLGGRETQYF. The V gene is TRBV5-6, the J gene TRBJ2-5; TRBD2 matches 7 bases. From germline, CDR1 is SGHDT and CDR2 YYEEEE. After removal of 4 bases from V and 4 bases from J, the junction contained 4 bases not matched to a gene. The CDR3 covers 13 residues.

There are a few counts of this clone. This chain connects TRBV7-9 to TRBJ2-1, with D unclear. The CDR3 has 13 amino acids. The V end lost 5 bases, the J end lost 3 bases, and 8 bases lay between the germline ends. Germline CDR1 reads SEHNR; CDR2 reads FQNEAQ (reference sequence). In nucleotides, the CDR3 is TGTGCCAGCAGCCAAATTAGCTACAATGAGCAGTTCTTC. The encoded protein is CASSQISYNEQFF.

This chain joins TRBV9 and TRBJ2-2; 14 bases map to TRBD2. CDR3 length: 20 residues. CDR1 and CDR2 (germline): SGDLS, YYNGEE. The V and J ends lost 3 bases and 6 bases, in that order; junction bases with no gene match: 16. CDR3 region: CASSATDFTGLAGDPGELFF. The CDR3 DNA reads as TGTGCCAGCAGCGCTACGGATTTCACGGGACTAGCGGGAGATCCCGGGGAGCTGTTTTTT.

This clone appeared a few times. The chain carries TRBV4-2 and TRBJ2-1; 14 bases align to TRBD2. The CDR3 is made up of 15 amino acids. The germline gives CDR1 LGHNA, CDR2 YNFKEQ. The trim removed 5 bases at V and 10 bases at J, leaving 7 bases unmatched. The CDR3 sequence is CASSKPGLAGAEQFF. The CDR3 DNA sequence: TGTGCCAGCAGCAAACCGGGACTAGCGGGAGCCGAGCAGTTCTTC.

V and J are TRBV7-2 and TRBJ2-1, with D tentatively TRBD1 or TRBD2 (5 bases each). The V end was cut by 4 bases, the J end by 7 bases, with 17 bases between. CDR3 length: 15 residues. The germline gives CDR1 SGHTA, CDR2 FQGNSA. The CDR3 region is CASSSLPGPMNEQFF. The CDR3 DNA is TGTGCCAGCAGCTCCTTACCGGGACCCATGAATGAGCAGTTCTTC.

As DNA, the CDR3 is TGTGCCAGTAGTGAACAGGGGGCGGAGACCCAGTACTTC. Its translation: CASSEQGAETQYF. The chain combines TRBV19 with TRBJ2-5; 9 nucleotides align to TRBD1. J lost 5 bases, V lost 5 bases, and 3 bases had no gene match. Looked up from germline, CDR1 is LNHDA and CDR2 is SQIVND (reference sequence). CDR3 length: 13 residues.